The next 29 T cell receptor beta chains were all read from a single sample in a study of T-cell memory formation after mild COVID-19. TCRdb processed the 5' RACE reads anew with MiXCR; each CDR3 protein has one entry. The table has roughly 550,000 distinct CDR3 sequences, over 20% seen once; the top ten hold 9.5% to 15%. Sequenced input: PBMCs or a T cell subset sorted from them (not recorded which). Receptor source: an adult woman who had mild COVID-19 (a few samples of this study predate the infection). Cell type and time point are not known.

This clonotype turned up a few times. V is TRBV3-1 and J is TRBJ2-5; no reliable D call. The CDR3 consists of 15 residues. Germline V gene lookup returns CDR1 LGHDT and CDR2 YNNKEL (reference sequence). Trimming stripped 4 bases from V and 2 bases from J, with 14 bases between. The chain's CDR3 is CASSLGEAKQETQYF. CDR3 sequence (DNA): TGTGCCAGCAGCCTCGGTGAAGCTAAACAAGAGACCCAGTACTTC.

V gene TRBV7-9 combines with J gene TRBJ2-3; tentatively, D is TRBD1 (6 bases). There are 15 residues in the CDR3. V lost 6 bases, J lost 0 bases, and 13 bases lay in between. Germline-derived CDR1 and CDR2 are SEHNR and FQNEAQ (reference sequence). In nucleotides, the CDR3 is TGTGCCAGCAGTTCGGACAGAGATAGCACAGATACGCAGTATTTT. Its protein product is CASSSDRDSTDTQYF.

This clonotype showed up just a few times. This chain joins TRBV25-1 and TRBJ2-5; no clear D. V was shortened by 5 bases and J by 2 bases, with 9 bases between the two germline ends. The length of the CDR3 is 13 residues. Germline CDR1 and CDR2: MGHDK and SYGVNS. The chain's CDR3 is CASSYGLQETQYF. The DNA for the CDR3 is TGTGCCAGCAGTTACGGGCTACAAGAGACCCAGTACTTC. Variable domain in full (rest from reference TRBV25-1 and TRBJ2-5): EADIYQTPRYLVIGTGKKITLECSQTMGHDKMYWYQQDPGMELHLIHYSYGVNSTEKGDLSSESTVSRIRTEHFPLTLESARPSHTSQYLCASSYGLQETQYFGPGTRLLVL.

This clonotype turned up a few times. The rearrangement uses TRBV20-1 and TRBJ2-1; D not resolved. The germline V gene encodes CDR1 DFQATT and CDR2 SNEGSKA (reference sequence). This CDR3 is built from 11 residues. V was trimmed by 4 bases and J by 5 bases, leaving 6 bases between them. CDR3 in amino acids: CSAILHNEQFF. CDR3 sequence (DNA): TGCAGTGCTATTCTACACAATGAGCAGTTCTTC.

This clonotype was seen more than once but under ten times. The chain couples TRBV6-5 to TRBJ2-7; the D gene is possibly TRBD1 (5 bases). The CDR3 loop spans 13 amino acids. Trimming left V 5 bases short and J 4 bases short, with 12 bases between. Germline-derived CDR1 and CDR2 are MNHEY and SVGAGI. CDR3 loop: CASSAHDSYEQYF. In DNA form, the CDR3 reads TGTGCCAGCAGTGCCCACGACAGTTACGAGCAGTACTTC.

This clonotype was picked up a small number of times. The CDR3 nucleotides are TGTGCCAGCAGCGCCGGGACACGATACAATGAGCAGTTCTTC. This codes for CASSAGTRYNEQFF. The chain carries TRBV9 and TRBJ2-1; D is possibly TRBD1 (6 bases). Trimming removed 3 bases from V and 4 bases from J, with 11 bases in between. Germline V gives CDR1 SGDLS, CDR2 YYNGEE. The CDR3 totals 14 residues.

V and J are TRBV20-1 and TRBJ2-1; no clear D. Deletions cut 6 bases from V and 3 bases from J, with 9 bases between. Germline V CDR1 and CDR2: DFQATT, SNEGSKA (reference sequence). This CDR3 has 12 amino acids. The CDR3 is CSAPTYYNEQFF. The DNA for the CDR3 is TGCAGTGCCCCTACCTACTACAATGAGCAGTTCTTC.

The table lists this clonotype with a few counts. The chain uses TRBV7-3 and TRBJ2-2, with D possibly TRBD2 on 5 matching bases. In germline, CDR1 is SGHTA, CDR2 FQGTGA. The CDR3 consists of 16 residues. The V gene lost 2 bases and the J gene lost 6 bases, with 16 bases spanning the gap. The CDR3 spells CASSLGGRSSPGELFF. As DNA, the CDR3 is TGTGCCAGCAGCTTAGGAGGCAGGTCGAGCCCCGGGGAGCTGTTTTTT.

This clonotype was counted a few times. The rearrangement links TRBV6-2 or TRBV6-3 to TRBJ2-7; 8 nucleotides agree with TRBD2. This CDR3 is built from 15 residues. The germline V gene has CDR1 MNHEY and CDR2 SVGEGT. Losses at the gene ends were 4 bases for V and 1 base for J; bases not matched to a gene: 6. The CDR3 here is CASSSSGGRSYEQYF. The CDR3 DNA reads as TGTGCCAGCAGTTCGAGCGGGGGCCGTTCCTACGAGCAGTACTTC.

This clonotype came up a few times. The rearrangement joins TRBV4-1 to TRBJ2-1; 9 nucleotides align to TRBD1. Germline CDR1 is MGHRA and CDR2 is YSYEKL. CDR3 length: 17 amino acids. The J segment lost 6 bases and the V segment lost 2 bases, leaving 11 bases of the junction unmatched. The CDR3 sequence: CASSQKIPGQGPNEQFF. DNA for the CDR3: TGCGCCAGCAGCCAAAAGATCCCGGGACAGGGTCCCAATGAGCAGTTCTTC.

This clonotype was counted only a few times. The V and J genes are TRBV6-5 and TRBJ1-1, with D uncertain. The V end was cut by 8 bases, the J end by 4 bases, with 11 bases between. In germline, CDR1 is MNHEY, CDR2 SVGAGI. This CDR3 contains 12 residues. The CDR3, as DNA: TGTGCCAGCGGATCGATGAGCACTGAAGCTTTCTTT. It is translated as CASGSMSTEAFF.

This clonotype appeared many times. V gene TRBV5-1 combines with J gene TRBJ1-2; D is uncertain. The CDR3 covers 14 residues. Per germline, CDR1 SGHRS and CDR2 YFSETQ. V lost 1 base and J 7 bases, leaving 14 bases between the germline ends. CDR3 sequence reads: CASSLNSEGLGYTF. Written as DNA, the CDR3 is TGCGCCAGCAGCTTGAATTCAGAAGGTCTTGGCTACACCTTC.

V gene TRBV4-1 combines with J gene TRBJ2-7; 8 bases map to TRBD1. The CDR3 covers 16 residues. Germline values: CDR1 MGHRA, CDR2 YSYEKL. Unmatched junction bases numbered 8, after V lost 0 bases and J lost 4 bases. The CDR3 here is CASSQDWGTGTYEQYF. CDR3 nucleotides: TGCGCCAGCAGCCAAGATTGGGGGACAGGAACTTACGAGCAGTACTTC.

This chain connects TRBV10-3 to TRBJ2-3; TRBD1 agrees at 9 bases. The trim removed 6 bases at V and 2 bases at J, leaving 18 bases unmatched. The CDR3 covers 19 residues. Germline CDR1 ENHRY, CDR2 SYGVKD. CDR3 sequence: CAIRRTGGRLLVATDTQYF. The CDR3 DNA reads TGTGCCATCAGACGTACAGGGGGCCGACTTTTAGTTGCCACAGATACGCAGTATTTT.

V gene TRBV5-6 combines with J gene TRBJ2-7, with D uncertain. The germline CDR1 and CDR2 sequences are SGHDT and YYEEEE. The CDR3 has 14 residues. Trimming pared 2 bases from V and 1 base from J, leaving 10 bases between. The CDR3 nucleotides are TGTGCCAGCAGCTTAAATCCCTTGTCCTACGAGCAGTACTTC. It codes for CASSLNPLSYEQYF.

The V and J genes are TRBV19 and TRBJ2-2; maybe TRBD2 (5 bases). This CDR3 has 12 amino acids. Germline V gene sequence: CDR1 LNHDA, CDR2 SQIVND (reference sequence). V dropped 9 bases and J dropped 6 bases, with 11 bases sitting between them. The CDR3 is CASLAGAGELFF. The CDR3, as DNA: TGTGCCAGCCTAGCCGGGGCCGGGGAGCTGTTTTTT.

This clonotype was found a few times. CDR3 nucleotide sequence: TGCGCCAGCAGCCCCCGGGACGGGGTCCTCTACGAGCAGTACTTC. It translates to CASSPRDGVLYEQYF. The gene calls are TRBV5-1 and TRBJ2-7; the D gene could be TRBD1 or TRBD2 (5 bases each). Germline CDR1 reads SGHRS; CDR2 reads YFSETQ. The CDR3 runs to 15 residues. V shed 4 bases and J shed 3 bases, with 17 bases lying between them. The entire variable domain, with the rest obtained from reference TRBV5-1 and TRBJ2-7, is as follows: KAGVTQTPRYLIKTRGQQVTLSCSPISGHRSVSWYQQTPGQGLQFLFEYFSETQRNKGNFPGRFSGRQFSNSRSEMNVSTLELGDSALYLCASSPRDGVLYEQYFGPGTRLTVT.

The chain links TRBV15 to TRBJ1-5; D gene uncertain. V lost 3 bases, J lost 11 bases, and 11 bases lay in between. This CDR3 spans 12 amino acids. Germline CDR1 and CDR2: LNHNV and YYDKDF (reference sequence). The CDR3 DNA reads TGTGCCACCAGCAGTGCAAGAAGGACCCAGCATTTT. This sequence encodes CATSSARRTQHF. The full variable domain, its missing parts supplied by reference TRBV15 and TRBJ1-5, is DAMVIQNPRYQVTQFGKPVTLSCSQTLNHNVMYWYQQKSSQAPKLLFHYYDKDFNNEADTPDNFQSRRPNTSFCFLDIRSPGLGDTAMYLCATSSARRTQHFGDGTRLSIL.

The chain recombines TRBV7-3 with TRBJ2-3; no definite D call. V was cut by 5 bases and J by 4 bases, with 16 bases left in between. This CDR3 spans 15 amino acids. Germline V gene sequence: CDR1 SGHTA, CDR2 FQGTGA. In nucleotides, the CDR3 is TGTGCCAGCAGCCTTATTGGGCGTTCCGCAGATACGCAGTATTTT. The encoded protein is CASSLIGRSADTQYF.

The table lists this clonotype with a few counts. This sequence joins TRBV19 and TRBJ1-1, with TRBD1 as a possible D gene (6 bases). Deletions cut 1 base from V and 5 bases from J, with 8 bases between. CDR1 LNHDA and CDR2 SQIVND come from the germline V gene (reference sequence). The CDR3 sequence is 13 residues long. The CDR3 DNA reads as TGTGCCAGTAGTATAGTTACAGGGACTGAAGCTTTCTTT. It encodes CASSIVTGTEAFF.

This clonotype has only a few counts. V and J are TRBV7-6 and TRBJ1-1; D not certain. The CDR3 is 14 residues long. V lost 5 bases to trimming and J lost 4 bases, with 14 bases between them. From germline, CDR1 is SGHVS and CDR2 FNYEAQ. The CDR3 sequence is CASSTPGMGTEAFF. Here the CDR3 DNA reads TGTGCCAGCAGCACACCCGGCATGGGCACTGAAGCTTTCTTT.

V gene TRBV18 combines with J gene TRBJ2-1, with 12 bases aligning to TRBD2. CDR1 is KGHSH and CDR2 is LQKENI in the germline V gene. This CDR3 region has 17 residues. Germline trimming cut 1 base from V and 4 bases from J; bases unmatched to any gene: 5. In DNA, the CDR3 is TGTGCCAGCTCACCACGTACTAGCGGGGGGTGGTACAATGAGCAGTTCTTC. It codes for CASSPRTSGGWYNEQFF.

The chain joins TRBV7-2 to TRBJ2-3, with 7 bases identical to TRBD2. CDR1 SGHTA and CDR2 FQGNSA come from the germline V gene. J lost 1 base, V lost 4 bases, and 8 bases had no gene match. The CDR3 consists of 16 residues. The CDR3 DNA follows: TGTGCCAGCAGCTCGCGGGGGTACCTTCGCACAGATACGCAGTATTTT. Translating gives CASSSRGYLRTDTQYF.

This clonotype was observed a few times. The rearrangement joins TRBV25-1 to TRBJ2-1; possibly TRBD1 for D (6 bases). V shed 1 base and J shed 4 bases, with 14 bases lying between them. This CDR3 region has 16 residues. Germline values: CDR1 MGHDK, CDR2 SYGVNS. CDR3 protein: CASSELRQGPYNEQFF. CDR3 bases: TGTGCCAGCAGTGAATTGCGTCAGGGGCCTTACAATGAGCAGTTCTTC.

The chain combines TRBV19 with TRBJ1-5; D possibly corresponds to TRBD1 (5 bases). The CDR3 is made up of 16 amino acids. V lost 4 bases, J lost 7 bases, and 20 bases lay in between. The germline V gene encodes CDR1 LNHDA and CDR2 SQIVND (reference sequence). The CDR3 DNA reads TGTGCCAGTAGTACGGTCGGGGGGACCCTACGCCAGCCCCAGCATTTT. This encodes CASSTVGGTLRQPQHF.

This clonotype was seen repeatedly, ten times or more. The J gene is TRBJ2-1, the V gene TRBV24-1; 12 bases are a match to TRBD2. The CDR3 length is 17 residues. The trim removed 0 bases at V and 7 bases at J, leaving 6 bases unmatched. The V gene's germline CDR1 is KGHDR and CDR2 SFDVKD. The CDR3 DNA reads as TGTGCCACCAGTGATTTGATGACTAGCGGGAGCCGGAATGAGCAGTTCTTC. This codes for CATSDLMTSGSRNEQFF.

This clonotype was seen only a few times. This sequence joins TRBV6-5 and TRBJ2-7; TRBD1 matches at 9 bases. This CDR3 has 14 amino acids. V was pared by 7 bases and J by 4 bases, with 8 bases of the junction left unmatched. Germline V gene data show CDR1 as MNHEY and CDR2 as SVGAGI. In DNA form, the CDR3 reads TGTGCCAGCACAACGGGACAGGGACTTTACGAGCAGTACTTC. The encoded protein is CASTTGQGLYEQYF.

This clonotype has a handful of counts. The chain combines TRBV5-5 with TRBJ1-2; TRBD1 might be the D (5 bases). Trimming removed 5 bases at V and 3 bases at J, with 11 bases between. Per germline, CDR1 SGHKS and CDR2 YYEKEE (reference sequence). The length of the CDR3 is 13 residues. The CDR3 coding sequence is TGTGCCAGCAGTTCGGACACCTACTATGGCTACACCTTC. Amino acids: CASSSDTYYGYTF.

The sample holds a few counts of this clonotype. The chain is built from TRBV20-1 and TRBJ1-1; 11 nucleotides agree with TRBD1. V was clipped by 5 bases and J by 7 bases; unmatched bases: 6. The CDR3 extends over 13 amino acids. Germline assignment: CDR1 DFQATT and CDR2 SNEGSKA (reference sequence). The CDR3 reads CSARDRGSGEAFF. In DNA form, the CDR3 reads TGCAGTGCTCGGGACAGGGGGTCCGGTGAAGCTTTCTTT.